The source of this T cell receptor (beta chain) is a study of TIL therapy for anti-PD-1-resistant metastatic lung cancer. Sequencing used immunoSEQ v3. Sequenced by immunoSEQ multiplex PCR; TCRdb stores in-frame clones only, minus some. The sample consists of approximately 24,000 clones, about two thirds of them appearing once. Time point of the sample: pre-treatment sample, taken before nivolumab and TIL therapy. Tumor tissue came from excised metastases, mostly pleural nodules or supraclavicular lymph nodes. Trimming took off 4 bases at V and 2 bases at J, with 18 bases between the two ends. Looked up from germline, CDR1 is SEHNR and CDR2 is FQNEAQ (reference sequence). The CDR3 length is 16 residues.

This TCR was recovered from a person aged 25 to 80 with non-small cell lung cancer. This material consisted of tumor tissue, taken at baseline. This chain connects TRBV7-9 to TRBJ2-7, with D possibly TRBD2 on 5 matching bases. The CDR3 DNA sequence: TGTGCCAGCAGCTCCGTCCAGGCCCGGAGGACCTACGAGCAGTACTTC. Translated, it gives CASSSVQARRTYEQYF. The whole variable domain, filled in from reference TRBV7-9 and TRBJ2-7, reads DTGVSQNPRHKITKRGQNVTFRCDPISEHNRLYWYRQTLGQGPEFLTYFQNEAQLEKSRLLSDRFSAERPKGSFSTLEIQRTEQGDSAMYLCASSSVQARRTYEQYFGPGTRLTVT.